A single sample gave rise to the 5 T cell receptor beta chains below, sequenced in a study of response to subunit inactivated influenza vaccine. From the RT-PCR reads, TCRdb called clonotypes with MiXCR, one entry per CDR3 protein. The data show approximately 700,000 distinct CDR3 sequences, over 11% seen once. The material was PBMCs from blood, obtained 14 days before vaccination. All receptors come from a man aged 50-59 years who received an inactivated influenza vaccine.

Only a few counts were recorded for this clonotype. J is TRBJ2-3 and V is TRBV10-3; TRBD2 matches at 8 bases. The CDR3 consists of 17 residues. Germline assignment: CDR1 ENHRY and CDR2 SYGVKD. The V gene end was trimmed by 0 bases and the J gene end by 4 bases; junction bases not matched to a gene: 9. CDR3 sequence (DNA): TGTGCCATCAGTGAGTCGGTGGCTAGCGGGCACGCAGATACGCAGTATTTT. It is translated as CAISESVASGHADTQYF.

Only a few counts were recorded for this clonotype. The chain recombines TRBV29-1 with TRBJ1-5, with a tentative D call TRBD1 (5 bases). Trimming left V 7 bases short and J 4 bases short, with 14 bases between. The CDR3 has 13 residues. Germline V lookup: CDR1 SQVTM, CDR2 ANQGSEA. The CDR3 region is CSAQGGVNQPQHF. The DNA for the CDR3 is TGCAGCGCTCAGGGCGGCGTAAATCAGCCCCAGCATTTT.

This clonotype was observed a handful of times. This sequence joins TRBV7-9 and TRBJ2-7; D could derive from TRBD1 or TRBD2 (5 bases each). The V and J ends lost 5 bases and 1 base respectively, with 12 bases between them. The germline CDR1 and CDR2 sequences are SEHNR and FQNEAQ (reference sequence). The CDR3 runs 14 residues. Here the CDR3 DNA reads TGTGCCAGCAGCCTCCGGGACGAGTCCTACGAGCAGTACTTC. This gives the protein CASSLRDESYEQYF.

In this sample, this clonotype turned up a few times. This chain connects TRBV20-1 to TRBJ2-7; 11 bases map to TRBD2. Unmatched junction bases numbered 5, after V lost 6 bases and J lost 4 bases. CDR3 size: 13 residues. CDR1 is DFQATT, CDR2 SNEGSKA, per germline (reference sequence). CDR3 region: CSAWRTSGYEQYF. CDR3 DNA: TGCAGTGCCTGGCGGACTAGCGGGTACGAGCAGTACTTC.

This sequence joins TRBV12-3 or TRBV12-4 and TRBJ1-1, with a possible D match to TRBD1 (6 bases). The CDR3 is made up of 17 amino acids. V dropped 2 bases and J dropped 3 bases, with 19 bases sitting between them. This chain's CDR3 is CASSLKGWGQGDTEAFF. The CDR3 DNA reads TGTGCCAGCAGTTTAAAGGGCTGGGGGCAAGGAGACACTGAAGCTTTCTTT.